The 8 T cell receptor beta chains presented below share a single source sample, sequenced in a study of OX40 agonist ivuxolimab in advanced cancers. Here immunoSEQ multiplex PCR was the method, and the copy in TCRdb shows in-frame clones only, minus some. The sample lists 53,000 or so clones; about 80% were seen once. The sequenced sample was CD4+ or CD8+ T cells sorted from blood, obtained in a trial of the OX40 agonist ivuxolimab. The source of these receptors is an adult with an advanced solid tumor such as melanoma, head and neck, liver or kidney cancer.

At least ten counts were recorded for this clone. This chain uses TRBV28 with TRBJ2-1; TRBD2 agrees at 15 bases. Per germline, CDR1 MDHEN and CDR2 SYDVKM. Germline trimming cut 6 bases from V and 9 bases from J; bases unmatched to any gene: 6. The CDR3 contains 15 residues. The CDR3 DNA sequence: TGTGCCAGCAGGGGGACTAGCGGGAGGAGGGGTGAGCAGTTCTTC. It encodes CASRGTSGRRGEQFF.

This clone was counted once. The chain is built from TRBV2 and TRBJ2-5; no clear D gene. CDR3 length: 13 residues. Trimming left V 4 bases short and J 0 bases short, with 6 bases between. Germline V lookup: CDR1 SNHLY, CDR2 FYNNEI. The DNA of the CDR3 is TGTGCCAGCAGTGTGAGGAACCAAGAGACCCAGTACTTC. It encodes CASSVRNQETQYF. Together with reference TRBV2 and TRBJ2-5, the CDR3 gives the full variable domain: EPEVTQTPSHQVTQMGQEVILRCVPISNHLYFYWYRQILGQKVEFLVSFYNNEISEKSEIFDDQFSVERPDGSNFTLKIRSTKLEDSAMYFCASSVRNQETQYFGPGTRLLVL.

The chain uses TRBV6-1 and TRBJ2-7, with a tentative D call TRBD2 (6 bases). Germline CDR1 MNHNS, CDR2 SASEGT. This CDR3 contains 13 residues. With 10 bases removed from V and 2 bases from J, the gap between germline ends came to 15 bases. The chain's CDR3 is CATAELATYEQYF. The CDR3 bases are TGTGCCACTGCGGAACTAGCCACCTACGAGCAGTACTTC.

The chain is built from TRBV6-6 and TRBJ1-2; possibly TRBD1 for D (5 bases). Germline values: CDR1 MNHNY, CDR2 SVGAGI (reference sequence). The V and J ends lost 0 bases and 2 bases respectively, with 10 bases between them. The CDR3 is made up of 15 amino acids. The CDR3 protein is CASSYSGGANYGYTF. The CDR3 DNA is TGTGCCAGCAGTTACTCTGGCGGGGCCAACTATGGCTACACCTTC.

The rearrangement joins TRBV7-8 to TRBJ2-5; D is uncertain. The CDR3 runs to 14 residues. CDR1 and CDR2 from the germline V gene are SGHVS and FQNEAQ. The V and J ends lost 4 bases and 5 bases respectively, with 14 bases between them. CDR3 bases: TGTGCCAGCAGCTGGTTTGGCGTTGGGGAGACCCAGTACTTC. Encoded protein: CASSWFGVGETQYF.

The chain uses TRBV28 and TRBJ1-2; D unresolved. The CDR3 loop spans 17 amino acids. The germline V gene encodes CDR1 MDHEN and CDR2 SYDVKM. V was shortened by 5 bases and J by 0 bases, with 19 bases between the two germline ends. DNA of the CDR3: TGTGCCAGCAGTCTGATGTCTAGGCAGCAAGCTAACTATGGCTACACCTTC. It translates to CASSLMSRQQANYGYTF.

This rearrangement joins TRBV19 to TRBJ1-6; D is perhaps TRBD1 (6 bases). V gave up 6 bases and J gave up 7 bases, with 22 bases separating them. The CDR3 is 17 residues long. Looked up from germline, CDR1 is LNHDA and CDR2 is SQIVND (reference sequence). This CDR3 reads CASREGQGLFRNSPLHF. CDR3 nucleotides: TGTGCCAGTAGGGAGGGCCAGGGGCTTTTCAGGAATTCACCCCTCCACTTT. Complete variable domain (other parts from reference TRBV19 and TRBJ1-6): DGGITQSPKYLFRKEGQNVTLSCEQNLNHDAMYWYRQDPGQGLRLIYYSQIVNDFQKGDIAEGYSVSREKKESFPLTVTSAQKNPTAFYLCASREGQGLFRNSPLHFGNGTRLTVT.

The chain couples TRBV28 to TRBJ2-5; D is unclear. V lost 1 base and J lost 5, with 2 bases in between. Germline loops: CDR1 MDHEN, CDR2 SYDVKM. The CDR3 sequence is 11 residues long. Here the CDR3 reads CASSLLETQYF. The CDR3 DNA sequence: TGTGCCAGCAGTTTATTGGAGACCCAGTACTTC.